This TCR beta chain is from a study of OX40 agonist ivuxolimab in advanced cancers. Trimming cost V 4 bases and J 0 bases, with 12 bases left between them. Germline CDR1 reads MNHEY; CDR2 reads SVGAGI. The length of the CDR3 is 15 residues. Profiling relied on immunoSEQ multiplex PCR, and the TCRdb table lists in-frame clones only, not all of them. In the table there are tens of thousands of clones, 85% to 90% of which are singletons. Sample: CD4+ or CD8+ T cells sorted from blood, taken in a trial of the OX40 agonist ivuxolimab. The chain combines TRBV6-5 with TRBJ2-5; maybe TRBD2 (5 bases). The TCR sequence derives from an adult with an advanced solid tumor such as melanoma, head and neck, liver or kidney cancer. CDR3 sequence reads: CASSWTTTYQETQYF. The CDR3 coding sequence is TGTGCCAGCAGTTGGACGACTACTTACCAAGAGACCCAGTACTTC.